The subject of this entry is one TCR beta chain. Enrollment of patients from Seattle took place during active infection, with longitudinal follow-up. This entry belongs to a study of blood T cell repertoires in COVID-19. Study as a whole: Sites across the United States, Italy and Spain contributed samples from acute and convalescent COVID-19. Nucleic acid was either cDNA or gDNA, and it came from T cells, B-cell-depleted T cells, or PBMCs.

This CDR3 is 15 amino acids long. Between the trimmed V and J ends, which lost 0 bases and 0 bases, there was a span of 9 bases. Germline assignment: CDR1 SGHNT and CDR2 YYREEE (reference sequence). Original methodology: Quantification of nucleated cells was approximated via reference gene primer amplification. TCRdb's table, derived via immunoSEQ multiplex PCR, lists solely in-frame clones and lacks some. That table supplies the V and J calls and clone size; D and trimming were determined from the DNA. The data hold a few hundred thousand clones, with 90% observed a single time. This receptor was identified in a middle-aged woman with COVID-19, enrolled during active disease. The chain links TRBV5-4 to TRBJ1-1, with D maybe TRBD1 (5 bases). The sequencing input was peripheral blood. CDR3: CASSLAQAMNTEAFF. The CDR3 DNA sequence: TGTGCCAGCAGCTTGGCACAGGCGATGAACACTGAAGCTTTCTTT.